This TCR beta chain stems from a study of OX40 agonist ivuxolimab in advanced cancers. About the study: Ivuxolimab, which is an agonistic anti-OX40 (CD134) antibody, was administered to the patients. Three patients, one with hepatocellular carcinoma and two with cutaneous melanoma, responded partially. Study-wide findings and caveats: Some nonresponders likewise displayed low normalized T-cell clonal expansion.

TCRdb's copy holds only in-frame clones and misses some; the assay was immunoSEQ multiplex PCR. The table lists fewer than 85,000 clones, roughly 84% of them singletons. Blood specimens came from baseline, cycle 4 day 1, and cycle 7 day 1. This clone was detected only a few times. The antigen remains unidentified. V dropped 7 bases and J dropped 11 bases, with 20 bases sitting between them. This CDR3 has 13 amino acids. In germline, CDR1 is LNHDA, CDR2 SQIVND (reference sequence). Sequences were derived from CD4+ or CD8+ T cells sorted from blood, sampled in a trial of the OX40 agonist ivuxolimab. The clonotype originates from an adult with an advanced solid tumor such as melanoma, head and neck, liver or kidney cancer. V usage is TRBV19 and J usage is TRBJ1-1; unclear D gene. CDR3 protein: CASIQTGLGKAFF. Here the CDR3 DNA reads TGTGCCAGTATTCAAACCGGGCTGGGCAAGGCTTTCTTT.